The 26 T cell receptor beta chains presented below share a single source sample, sequenced in a study of OX40 agonist ivuxolimab in advanced cancers. TCRdb keeps only in-frame clones here, not all; method: immunoSEQ multiplex PCR. The table has roughly 100,000 clones, approximately 90% seen once. The input for sequencing was CD4+ or CD8+ T cells sorted from blood, taken in a trial of the OX40 agonist ivuxolimab. The origin of the receptors is an adult with an advanced solid tumor such as melanoma, head and neck, liver or kidney cancer.

The rearrangement uses TRBV28 and TRBJ2-4, with D unresolved. Trimming removed 8 bases at V and 0 bases at J, with 11 bases between. This CDR3 comprises 14 residues. Per germline, CDR1 MDHEN and CDR2 SYDVKM. In DNA, the CDR3 is TGTGCCAGCGAGAAGTCCCTAGCCAAAAACATTCAGTACTTC. Amino acids: CASEKSLAKNIQYF.

The V and J genes are TRBV18 and TRBJ2-1; D not resolved. The CDR3 spans 16 residues. The germline V gene encodes CDR1 KGHSH and CDR2 LQKENI. Trimming cost V 3 bases and J 5 bases, with 17 bases left between them. The CDR3 region has the DNA TGTGCCAGCTCACCGGAGACCCCACAGAATAACAATGAGCAGTTCTTC. Amino acids: CASSPETPQNNNEQFF.

The chain couples TRBV18 to TRBJ1-1; D ambiguous. V shed 4 bases and J shed 3 bases, with 12 bases lying between them. The V gene's germline CDR1 is KGHSH and CDR2 LQKENI. This CDR3 is built from 14 residues. The CDR3 sequence is CASSQGKLDTEAFF. For the CDR3, the DNA is TGTGCCAGCTCACAAGGGAAACTGGACACTGAAGCTTTCTTT.

The CDR3: CASSARTLGNEQFF. CDR3 nucleotides: TGCGCCAGCAGCGCGCGGACTCTCGGAAATGAGCAGTTCTTC. This chain connects TRBV5-1 to TRBJ2-1; D possibly corresponds to TRBD2 (5 bases). The CDR3 consists of 14 residues. The V end was cut by 4 bases, the J end by 7 bases, with 15 bases between. CDR1 is SGHRS, CDR2 YFSETQ, per germline.

The chain employs TRBV28 and TRBJ2-7; tentative D call: TRBD2 (6 bases). The CDR3 spans 15 residues. Germline CDR1 reads MDHEN; CDR2 reads SYDVKM. V dropped 4 bases and J dropped 6 bases, with 19 bases sitting between them. CDR3 DNA: TGTGCCAGCAGTTCCCCCCAGGGAGGATTAGGCGAGCAGTACTTC. It translates to CASSSPQGGLGEQYF.

The chain carries TRBV7-9 and TRBJ1-2; 7 nucleotides agree with TRBD1. This CDR3 is built from 14 residues. J was trimmed by 4 bases and V by 6 bases; bases with no gene match: 8. Germline-derived CDR1 and CDR2 are SEHNR and FQNEAQ (reference sequence). The CDR3 reads CASSHRDRAYGYTF. The CDR3 DNA follows: TGTGCCAGCAGTCACCGGGACAGAGCCTATGGCTACACCTTC.

The rearrangement uses TRBV19 and TRBJ1-2, with a tentative D call TRBD1 (6 bases). V lost 6 bases and J lost 4, with 12 bases in between. The germline CDR1 and CDR2 sequences are LNHDA and SQIVND (reference sequence). The CDR3 is 13 residues long. CDR3: CASRRGQPYGYTF. The CDR3 DNA reads TGTGCCAGTAGGCGTGGACAGCCCTATGGCTACACCTTC.

The rearrangement joins TRBV6-6 to TRBJ1-2, with D possibly being TRBD1 (5 bases). Trimming shortened V by 5 bases and J by 5 bases, and 18 bases separated the two germline ends. Germline V gene lookup returns CDR1 MNHNY and CDR2 SVGAGI (reference sequence). The CDR3 spans 15 residues. The CDR3 DNA follows: TGTGCCAGCAGTCCCCGGGGGGAGTCCTTATATGGCTACACCTTC. Residues: CASSPRGESLYGYTF.

The V gene is TRBV4-3, the J gene TRBJ1-4; D not resolved. The V gene's germline CDR1 is LGHNA and CDR2 YSLEER. V lost 0 bases and J 4 bases, leaving 12 bases between the germline ends. This CDR3 has 16 residues. The CDR3 bases are TGCGCCAGCAGCCAAGATTGGCCTACGAATAATGAAAAACTGTTTTTT. This gives the protein CASSQDWPTNNEKLFF.

V gene TRBV7-8 combines with J gene TRBJ1-2, with D perhaps TRBD1 (5 bases). Germline assignment: CDR1 SGHVS and CDR2 FQNEAQ. The length of the CDR3 is 16 residues. The V end was cut by 2 bases, the J end by 4 bases, with 17 bases between. CDR3 nucleotide sequence: TGTGCCAGCAGCTTAAGTAACGCGGGGGAGAGCTATGGCTACACCTTC. Translation: CASSLSNAGESYGYTF.

The chain recombines TRBV5-1 with TRBJ1-6, with 7 nucleotides matching TRBD1. CDR1 SGHRS and CDR2 YFSETQ come from the germline V gene. This CDR3 is built from 15 residues. V lost 0 bases and J lost 3; bases outside the gene matches: 0. DNA for the CDR3: TGCGCCAGCAGCTTGGGACAGGGCTATAATTCACCCCTCCACTTT. It specifies CASSLGQGYNSPLHF.

The rearrangement uses TRBV28 and TRBJ2-7; possible D gene TRBD1, 6 bases. The CDR3 is 13 residues long. CDR1 and CDR2 (germline): MDHEN, SYDVKM. Deletions cut 6 bases from V and 4 bases from J, with 13 bases between. The DNA for the CDR3 is TGTGCCAGCAGGGAACCCCAGGGGTACGAGCAGTACTTC. Translation: CASREPQGYEQYF. Filled out from reference TRBV28 and TRBJ2-7, the complete variable domain reads DVKVTQSSRYLVKRTGEKVFLECVQDMDHENMFWYRQDPGLGLRLIYFSYDVKMKEKGDIPEGYSVSREKKERFSLILESASTNQTSMYLCASREPQGYEQYFGPGTRLTVT.

This sequence joins TRBV28 and TRBJ1-1; 8 bases are a match to TRBD1. Germline CDR1 reads MDHEN; CDR2 reads SYDVKM. The CDR3 totals 16 residues. J was trimmed by 1 base and V by 5 bases; bases with no gene match: 9. The CDR3 here is CASSVAGGDRNTEAFF. As DNA, the CDR3 is TGTGCCAGCAGTGTCGCAGGGGGCGACAGGAACACTGAAGCTTTCTTT. Combining the CDR3 with reference TRBV28 and TRBJ1-1 gives the whole variable domain DVKVTQSSRYLVKRTGEKVFLECVQDMDHENMFWYRQDPGLGLRLIYFSYDVKMKEKGDIPEGYSVSREKKERFSLILESASTNQTSMYLCASSVAGGDRNTEAFFGQGTRLTVV.

The CDR3, as DNA: TGTGCCAGCAGCTTAGGACAGGCGTACGGGACCCAGTACTTC. It specifies CASSLGQAYGTQYF. V usage is TRBV7-2 and J usage is TRBJ2-5; maybe TRBD1 (6 bases). The CDR3 extends over 14 amino acids. Between the trimmed V and J ends, which lost 1 base and 7 bases, there was a span of 13 bases. Germline CDR1 is SGHTA and CDR2 is FQGNSA.

The chain uses TRBV19 and TRBJ2-3; tentative D call: TRBD2 (5 bases). Germline-derived CDR1 and CDR2 are LNHDA and SQIVND (reference sequence). Trimming took off 0 bases at V and 6 bases at J, with 13 bases between the two ends. This CDR3 spans 15 amino acids. CDR3 residues: CASSIDQAPGDTQYF. The CDR3 bases are TGTGCCAGTAGTATAGATCAGGCCCCGGGGGATACGCAGTATTTT.

The rearrangement joins TRBV6-5 to TRBJ1-1; D uncertain. This CDR3 comprises 15 residues. Germline CDR1 is MNHEY and CDR2 is SVGAGI. Trimming pared 4 bases from V and 1 base from J, leaving 13 bases between. CDR3 loop: CASSSPARGNTEAFF. CDR3 nucleotides: TGTGCCAGCAGTTCCCCGGCCCGGGGGAACACTGAAGCTTTCTTT.

The V gene is TRBV7-8, the J gene TRBJ1-1; D is ambiguous. V gave up 1 base and J gave up 7 bases, with 10 bases separating them. The length of the CDR3 is 13 residues. CDR1 and CDR2 from the germline V gene are SGHVS and FQNEAQ. CDR3 sequence reads: CASSLGLQIEAFF. In nucleotides, the CDR3 is TGTGCCAGCAGCTTAGGGCTGCAGATTGAAGCTTTCTTT.

The chain carries TRBV28 and TRBJ1-3; D possibly corresponds to TRBD1 (6 bases). Germline V lookup: CDR1 MDHEN, CDR2 SYDVKM. Trimming stripped 6 bases from V and 0 bases from J, with 9 bases between. The CDR3 has 14 residues. CDR3 DNA: TGTGCCAGCAGAGGAGGGGGCTCTGGAAACACCATATATTTT. Translating it yields CASRGGGSGNTIYF.

The chain joins TRBV4-3 to TRBJ2-1; a possible D gene is TRBD2 (6 bases). V lost 4 bases and J 4 bases, leaving 11 bases between the germline ends. From germline, CDR1 is LGHNA and CDR2 YSLEER. The CDR3 covers 14 residues. In DNA, the CDR3 is TGCGCCAGCAGCCGAGAGGCGGGGTACAATGAGCAGTTCTTC. It codes for CASSREAGYNEQFF.

The CDR3: CASSQDLPSVKYGYTF. The CDR3, as DNA: TGCGCCAGCAGCCAAGATCTCCCCTCGGTCAAATATGGCTACACCTTC. This sequence joins TRBV4-3 and TRBJ1-2; D uncertain. The CDR3 has 16 amino acids. The V gene's germline CDR1 is LGHNA and CDR2 YSLEER. Trimming pared 0 bases from V and 5 bases from J, leaving 16 bases between.

The chain uses TRBV25-1 and TRBJ2-5; D ambiguous. Per germline, CDR1 MGHDK and CDR2 SYGVNS. Trimming shortened V by 3 bases and J by 5 bases, and 10 bases separated the two germline ends. CDR3 size: 13 residues. The CDR3 sequence: CASSDLTPETQYF. For the CDR3, the DNA is TGTGCCAGCAGTGACCTGACGCCGGAGACCCAGTACTTC.

The V gene is TRBV19, the J gene TRBJ2-7; D possibly corresponds to TRBD1 (6 bases). This CDR3 comprises 12 residues. The germline V gene has CDR1 LNHDA and CDR2 SQIVND (reference sequence). Trimming removed 3 bases from V and 7 bases from J, with 10 bases in between. DNA for the CDR3: TGTGCCAGTAGTATGGAAGGGGGAGAGCAGTACTTC. Translated, it gives CASSMEGGEQYF.

The chain joins TRBV10-1 to TRBJ2-2, with TRBD1 as a possible D gene (5 bases). CDR1 WNHNN and CDR2 SYGVQD come from the germline V gene (reference sequence). The CDR3 sequence is 14 residues long. Trimming pared 8 bases from V and 1 base from J, leaving 11 bases between. CDR3 sequence reads: CASGRGQNTGELFF. In DNA, the CDR3 is TGCGCCAGCGGGCGAGGACAGAACACCGGGGAGCTGTTTTTT.

This rearrangement joins TRBV30 to TRBJ2-7; TRBD1 aligns across 9 bases. CDR3 size: 13 residues. V lost 3 bases, J lost 5 bases, and 5 bases stayed unmatched. Germline values: CDR1 GTSNPN, CDR2 SVGIG (reference sequence). DNA of the CDR3: TGTGCCTGGAGCGCGGGACAGGGCCACGAGCAGTACTTC. Its translation is CAWSAGQGHEQYF.

CDR3 in DNA: TGCAGCGCCCCTGACAGGGACCAGAGCACAGATACGCAGTATTTT. It is translated as CSAPDRDQSTDTQYF. The rearrangement joins TRBV29-1 to TRBJ2-3, with TRBD1 identical over 7 bases. The germline V gene has CDR1 SQVTM and CDR2 ANQGSEA. The ends lost 7 bases at V and 0 bases at J; junction bases unmatched: 10. The CDR3 is 15 residues long.

CDR3 region: CAWSVGSRTGELFF. The CDR3 DNA is TGTGCCTGGAGTGTCGGTAGTCGGACCGGGGAGCTGTTTTTT. The chain carries TRBV30 and TRBJ2-2; D remains ambiguous. Trimming pared 0 bases from V and 5 bases from J, leaving 10 bases between. There are 14 residues in the CDR3. The germline gives CDR1 GTSNPN, CDR2 SVGIG (reference sequence).